What follows are 30 T cell receptor beta chains derived from one specimen sequenced in a study of T-cell reconstitution after alpha-beta-depleted transplantation in children. Unique molecular identifiers were used to barcode this TCRbeta library. TCRdb reanalysed the PCR reads using MiXCR and keeps one entry per CDR3 protein. The sample lists about 870,000 distinct CDR3 sequences, roughly 15% occurring once. The material sequenced was PBMCs, mostly from graft donor cells, taken 360 days after TCRalphabeta/CD19-depleted stem cell transplant. The source is a male patient under 18 who had a stem cell transplant for acute lymphoblastic leukemia, so the T cells may come from the graft donor.

The chain recombines TRBV12-3 or TRBV12-4 with TRBJ1-1, with D possibly TRBD1 on 5 matching bases. V lost 5 bases and J lost 1, with 11 bases in between. The CDR3 is 14 amino acids. The DNA for the CDR3 is TGTGCCAGCAGTCCGGCCAGGGAGAACACTGAAGCTTTCTTT. Its translation: CASSPARENTEAFF.

Only one count was recorded for this clonotype. The chain employs TRBV13 and TRBJ2-5, with TRBD2 as a possible D gene (6 bases). The CDR3 contains 15 residues. Trimming stripped 0 bases from V and 4 bases from J, with 12 bases between. Germline V gene data show CDR1 as PRHDT and CDR2 as FYEKMQ (reference sequence). The CDR3 sequence is CASSLGGVGGETQYF. Here the CDR3 DNA reads TGTGCCAGCAGCTTAGGGGGAGTGGGAGGAGAGACCCAGTACTTC.

This clonotype has only a few counts. This rearrangement joins TRBV6-1 to TRBJ2-7; 10 bases are shared with TRBD2. The V segment lost 5 bases and the J segment 4 bases; nucleotides outside the gene matches: 8. The CDR3 covers 15 residues. Germline V gene sequence: CDR1 MNHNS, CDR2 SASEGT. CDR3 in DNA: TGTGCCAGCAGTACCACCATAGCGGGAGGTTACGAGCAGTACTTC. Residues: CASSTTIAGGYEQYF.

This clonotype came up a few times. The chain combines TRBV5-1 with TRBJ2-7; TRBD2 might be the D (5 bases). V was cut by 4 bases and J by 0 bases, with 14 bases left in between. The CDR3 runs to 15 residues. Germline V gives CDR1 SGHRS, CDR2 YFSETQ. This CDR3 is CASSVSGSPSYEQYF. The CDR3 DNA reads as TGCGCCAGCAGCGTCTCGGGGTCGCCCTCCTACGAGCAGTACTTC.

The J gene is TRBJ1-2, the V gene TRBV7-9, with 7 positions matching TRBD1. Germline loops: CDR1 SEHNR, CDR2 FQNEAQ (reference sequence). The CDR3 contains 15 residues. V trimming: 5 bases; J trimming: 2 bases; junction bases outside the gene matches: 8. The CDR3: CASSRSGQANYGYTF. CDR3 in DNA: TGTGCCAGCAGCCGAAGCGGACAGGCGAACTATGGCTACACCTTC. The complete variable domain, with remaining parts taken from reference TRBV7-9 and TRBJ1-2, reads DTGVSQNPRHKITKRGQNVTFRCDPISEHNRLYWYRQTLGQGPEFLTYFQNEAQLEKSRLLSDRFSAERPKGSFSTLEIQRTEQGDSAMYLCASSRSGQANYGYTFGSGTRLTVV.

The genes are TRBV28 and TRBJ2-2; 10 positions agree with TRBD2. The CDR3 contains 15 residues. Looked up from germline, CDR1 is MDHEN and CDR2 is SYDVKM. V dropped 5 bases and J dropped 2; count of bases not matched to a gene: 2. The chain's CDR3 is CASSTSGINTGELFF. The CDR3 DNA is TGTGCCAGCAGTACTAGCGGGATAAACACCGGGGAGCTGTTTTTT.

Many counts were recorded for this clonotype. This chain links TRBV20-1 with TRBJ1-1, with D perhaps matching TRBD1 (5 bases). The ends were cut back, 0 bases at V and 3 bases at J, with 11 bases in the middle. The CDR3 is made up of 14 amino acids. The germline V gene has CDR1 DFQATT and CDR2 SNEGSKA (reference sequence). The CDR3 is CSARDLQGDTEAFF. The CDR3 nucleotides read TGCAGTGCTAGAGATCTCCAAGGGGACACTGAAGCTTTCTTT.

The chain recombines TRBV12-3 or TRBV12-4 with TRBJ2-1, with 7 bases fitting TRBD1. J was trimmed by 6 bases and V by 2 bases; bases with no gene match: 7. This CDR3 region has 15 residues. The CDR3 sequence: CASSLSGQKANEQFF. The CDR3, as DNA: TGTGCCAGCAGTTTATCGGGACAGAAAGCCAATGAGCAGTTCTTC.

This clonotype turned up a few times. The CDR3 sequence is CASSQGSEREGRPYEQYF. CDR3 DNA: TGTGCCAGCAGCCAAGGGAGTGAGCGGGAGGGCCGACCCTACGAGCAGTACTTC. The chain links TRBV4-2 to TRBJ2-7, with 10 bases that match TRBD2. This CDR3 region has 18 residues. CDR1 and CDR2 from the germline V gene are LGHNA and YNFKEQ. The V and J ends lost 1 base and 2 bases, in that order; junction bases with no gene match: 11.

The gene calls are TRBV12-3 or TRBV12-4 and TRBJ2-1; D is unresolved. Trimming stripped 5 bases from V and 8 bases from J, with 10 bases between. The CDR3 length is 12 residues. CDR3 protein: CASSHRFHEQFF. CDR3 coding DNA: TGTGCCAGCAGTCATAGGTTCCATGAGCAGTTCTTC.

This chain links TRBV4-1 with TRBJ1-1; D is possibly TRBD1 (5 bases). Deletions cut 0 bases from V and 8 bases from J, with 13 bases between. Germline loops: CDR1 MGHRA, CDR2 YSYEKL. The CDR3 length is 14 residues. CDR3: CASSQDGGEGEAFF. The CDR3 coding sequence is TGCGCCAGCAGCCAAGATGGGGGGGAAGGGGAAGCTTTCTTT.

The chain has TRBV3-1 and TRBJ2-7, with a possible D match to TRBD2 (6 bases). The V gene lost 0 bases and the J gene lost 3 bases, with 15 bases spanning the gap. Germline loops: CDR1 LGHDT, CDR2 YNNKEL (reference sequence). The CDR3 covers 16 residues. CDR3 protein: CASSQEVPGLIYEQYF. The DNA for the CDR3 is TGTGCCAGCAGCCAAGAGGTCCCGGGACTGATCTACGAGCAGTACTTC.

This chain joins TRBV7-9 and TRBJ2-3, with a possible D match to TRBD1 (6 bases). V lost 3 bases, J lost 4 bases, and 14 bases lay in between. This CDR3 contains 15 residues. Germline loops: CDR1 SEHNR, CDR2 FQNEAQ (reference sequence). The CDR3 reads CASSLGSGAADTQYF. CDR3 nucleotides: TGTGCCAGCAGCTTGGGTTCAGGGGCCGCAGATACGCAGTATTTT.

This clonotype was recorded a few times. For the CDR3, the DNA is TGCAGTGCTCCCGGGGGGTGGTACCAAGAGACCCAGTACTTC. It is translated as CSAPGGWYQETQYF. The chain uses TRBV20-1 and TRBJ2-5; 7 nucleotides match TRBD2. V was pared by 5 bases and J by 0 bases, with 6 bases of the junction left unmatched. The CDR3 totals 14 residues. Germline CDR1 is DFQATT and CDR2 is SNEGSKA (reference sequence).

The chain combines TRBV5-1 with TRBJ2-3; D not certain. Looked up from germline, CDR1 is SGHRS and CDR2 is YFSETQ. This CDR3 has 11 amino acids. Trimming removed 5 bases at V and 9 bases at J, with 10 bases between. The CDR3 sequence is CASSWETTQYF. CDR3 nucleotides: TGCGCCAGCAGTTGGGAAACCACGCAGTATTTT.

The V gene is TRBV29-1, the J gene TRBJ1-4; D gene uncertain. CDR1 SQVTM and CDR2 ANQGSEA come from the germline V gene. The CDR3 has 14 amino acids. V dropped 0 bases and J dropped 10 bases, with 15 bases sitting between them. CDR3 sequence reads: CSVEDGRPWGKLFF. CDR3 coding DNA: TGCAGCGTTGAAGATGGCCGGCCTTGGGGAAAACTGTTTTTT. Full variable domain (remainder filled in from reference TRBV29-1 and TRBJ1-4): SAVISQKPSRDICQRGTSLTIQCQVDSQVTMMFWYRQQPGQSLTLIATANQGSEATYESGFVIDKFPISRPNLTFSTLTVSNMSPEDSSIYLCSVEDGRPWGKLFFGSGTQLSVL.

This clonotype was observed many times. The J gene is TRBJ2-3, the V gene TRBV18, with D unclear. The CDR3 has 12 amino acids. Per the germline V gene, CDR1 is KGHSH and CDR2 is LQKENI. Trimming left V 8 bases short and J 4 bases short, with 10 bases between. This chain's CDR3 is CASSPTADTQYF. CDR3 sequence (DNA): TGTGCCAGCAGTCCTACAGCAGATACGCAGTATTTT.

This clonotype came up a few times. The gene calls are TRBV14 and TRBJ2-7; D remains ambiguous. Trimming removed 4 bases at V and 4 bases at J, with 14 bases between. In germline, CDR1 is SGHDN, CDR2 FVKESK. This CDR3 is 14 amino acids long. The CDR3 reads CASSRRTRQYEQYF. CDR3 nucleotides: TGTGCCAGCAGCCGACGGACGAGGCAATACGAGCAGTACTTC.

This clonotype was detected ten times or more. J is TRBJ2-2 and V is TRBV25-1; D possibly corresponds to TRBD2 (5 bases). Germline CDR1 reads MGHDK; CDR2 reads SYGVNS. The V gene lost 6 bases and the J gene lost 0 bases, with 11 bases spanning the gap. The CDR3 totals 15 residues. CDR3 in DNA: TGTGCCAGCAGCGTATCGGGGACGAACACCGGGGAGCTGTTTTTT. This sequence encodes CASSVSGTNTGELFF.

This chain connects TRBV5-1 to TRBJ2-5; D is unresolved. CDR3 length: 13 amino acids. Germline V lookup: CDR1 SGHRS, CDR2 YFSETQ. V lost 3 bases and J 5 bases, leaving 11 bases between the germline ends. DNA for the CDR3: TGCGCCAGCAGCTCGGACCCTTGGGAGACCCAGTACTTC. The encoded protein is CASSSDPWETQYF.

This clonotype has just a few counts. V gene TRBV5-1 combines with J gene TRBJ1-5; 9 positions match TRBD1. The trim removed 4 bases at V and 6 bases at J, leaving 5 bases unmatched. The length of the CDR3 is 14 residues. Germline V gene lookup returns CDR1 SGHRS and CDR2 YFSETQ. The CDR3 bases are TGCGCCAGCAGCACGGACAGGGGAGGTCAGCCCCAGCATTTT. Its translation: CASSTDRGGQPQHF. Looking up the rest from reference TRBV5-1 and TRBJ1-5 gives the full variable domain: KAGVTQTPRYLIKTRGQQVTLSCSPISGHRSVSWYQQTPGQGLQFLFEYFSETQRNKGNFPGRFSGRQFSNSRSEMNVSTLELGDSALYLCASSTDRGGQPQHFGDGTRLSIL.

There are a few counts of this clonotype. The rearrangement uses TRBV20-1 and TRBJ2-7, with a weak D call TRBD2 (6 bases). Germline loops: CDR1 DFQATT, CDR2 SNEGSKA (reference sequence). This CDR3 region has 12 residues. V lost 0 bases and J lost 7, with 10 bases in between. CDR3 nucleotide sequence: TGCAGTGCTAGAGATGGCCTAGCGGAGCAGTACTTC. It encodes CSARDGLAEQYF.

This clonotype has just a few counts. This chain links TRBV7-2 with TRBJ2-1, with D perhaps matching TRBD1 (5 bases). CDR3 length equals 17 residues. Trimming removed 3 bases from V and 0 bases from J, with 15 bases in between. CDR1 is SGHTA and CDR2 is FQGNSA in the germline V gene. In nucleotides, the CDR3 is TGTGCCAGCAGCTTTACCCAGGGTTCTGCCTCCTACAATGAGCAGTTCTTC. Its protein is CASSFTQGSASYNEQFF.

This clonotype was seen more than once but under ten times. The V gene is TRBV9, the J gene TRBJ2-7, with 11 bases lining up with TRBD2. The CDR3 length is 14 residues. The trim removed 4 bases at V and 6 bases at J, leaving 6 bases unmatched. Germline CDR1 and CDR2: SGDLS and YYNGEE. In DNA, the CDR3 is TGTGCCAGCAGCTTGACTAGCGGGATTCGCGAGCAGTACTTC. This codes for CASSLTSGIREQYF.

V and J are TRBV20-1 and TRBJ1-5; 10 bases are shared with TRBD1. J gave up 4 bases and V 0 bases, and 6 bases lay outside the gene matches. CDR1 DFQATT and CDR2 SNEGSKA come from the germline V gene (reference sequence). CDR3 length equals 16 residues. The CDR3 DNA sequence: TGCAGTGCTAGAGACCGGGACAGGGGAGAGAATCAGCCCCAGCATTTT. This codes for CSARDRDRGENQPQHF.

The CDR3 DNA is TGCGCCAGCAGCGAGACAGGGTGGGGTGATACGCAGTATTTT. This sequence encodes CASSETGWGDTQYF. The gene calls are TRBV5-1 and TRBJ2-3; 7 bases are shared with TRBD1. After removal of 4 bases from V and 6 bases from J, the junction contained 8 bases not matched to a gene. Germline V CDR1 and CDR2: SGHRS, YFSETQ. The CDR3 runs to 14 residues.

This clonotype was seen repeatedly, ten times or more. This chain connects TRBV28 to TRBJ2-7; no clear D. Germline CDR1 reads MDHEN; CDR2 reads SYDVKM. The germline V and J ends were trimmed by 6 bases and 5 bases, with 11 bases remaining between them. The CDR3 is 12 residues long. The DNA for the CDR3 is TGTGCCAGCAGCTTCATTCCCCACGAGCAGTACTTC. The encoded protein is CASSFIPHEQYF. The entire variable domain, with the rest obtained from reference TRBV28 and TRBJ2-7, is as follows: DVKVTQSSRYLVKRTGEKVFLECVQDMDHENMFWYRQDPGLGLRLIYFSYDVKMKEKGDIPEGYSVSREKKERFSLILESASTNQTSMYLCASSFIPHEQYFGPGTRLTVT.

V is TRBV7-8 and J is TRBJ2-1; 10 nucleotides line up with TRBD2. Germline CDR1 and CDR2: SGHVS and FQNEAQ. V was pared by 1 base and J by 4 bases, with 10 bases of the junction left unmatched. CDR3 length: 18 amino acids. Here the CDR3 reads CASSLESGRALAYNEQFF. Written as DNA, the CDR3 is TGTGCCAGCAGCTTAGAAAGCGGGAGGGCGTTGGCTTACAATGAGCAGTTCTTC.

The V and J genes are TRBV7-2 and TRBJ2-5; D remains ambiguous. CDR3 size: 14 residues. Trimming stripped 2 bases from V and 2 bases from J, with 9 bases between. CDR1 is SGHTA and CDR2 is FQGNSA in the germline V gene. CDR3 loop: CASSLRVSQETQYF. CDR3 nucleotides: TGTGCCAGCAGCTTAAGGGTTTCTCAAGAGACCCAGTACTTC.

The V gene is TRBV18, the J gene TRBJ2-5, with 7 bases matching TRBD1. With 1 base clipped from V and 3 bases from J, the junction kept 2 bases outside the gene matches. Per the germline V gene, CDR1 is KGHSH and CDR2 is LQKENI. The CDR3 has 14 residues. The CDR3 region is CASSPQGAEETQYF. Here the CDR3 DNA reads TGTGCCAGCTCACCACAGGGGGCTGAAGAGACCCAGTACTTC.